This T cell receptor (beta chain) was sequenced during a study of blood T cell repertoires in COVID-19. At the level of the study: Donors in the United States, Italy and Spain gave samples during acute or convalescent COVID-19. Sample material is recorded as cDNA or gDNA derived from T cells, B-cell-depleted T cells, or PBMCs.

How the authors handled the data: Nucleated cell number was recorded as an estimate derived from reference gene primer amplification. Libraries were prepared by immunoSEQ multiplex PCR; TCRdb keeps only in-frame clonotypes and omits some of them. That table gives V, J and clone size, and the DNA gave D and trimming. The sample has 250,000 to 350,000 clones; over 75% are singletons. During active infection, Seattle patients enrolled and were then monitored through disease. The source of this sequence is a human donor with COVID-19, enrolled during active disease. The donor label of this sample is uncertain. The sample comprised peripheral blood.

The DNA for the CDR3 is TGTGCCAGCAGTTCCTCGGGACAGGGGTTTAGAGGAACTGAAGCTTTCTTT. Translation gives CASSSSGQGFRGTEAFF. The chain is built from TRBV6-2 or TRBV6-3 and TRBJ1-1; TRBD1 matches 10 bases. Germline lookup yields CDR1 MNHEY and CDR2 SVGEGT. With V trimmed by 4 bases and J by 5 bases, 13 bases remained unmatched. The CDR3 is made up of 17 amino acids.